The T cell receptor beta chain described here comes from a study of blood T cell repertoires in COVID-19. Looking at the study overall: PBMCs, B-cell-depleted T cells, or T cells were the source of the cDNA or gDNA that made up the material.

As processed by the authors: Amplifying reference gene primers gave estimates of nucleated cell counts. The method was immunoSEQ multiplex PCR; TCRdb's version includes in-frame clones alone and lacks a portion of them. From that table come the V and J calls and clone size; the DNA was used to work out D and trimming. Here the sample spans 100,000 to 120,000 clones, about 85% being singletons. Material for sequencing was peripheral blood. This receptor was obtained from a human donor in a cohort sampled during active COVID-19.

CDR3 nucleotide sequence: TGCGCCAGCAGCTTGGTGCTAGCGGGGAGCCGGCCCCCGGAGACCCAGTACTTC. Translated: CASSLVLAGSRPPETQYF. V usage is TRBV5-1 and J usage is TRBJ2-5; 9 bases are a match to TRBD2. CDR1 is SGHRS, CDR2 YFSETQ, per germline. CDR3 size: 18 residues. Trimming cost V 0 bases and J 5 bases; bases outside gene matches: 14. The whole variable domain, filled in from reference TRBV5-1 and TRBJ2-5, reads KAGVTQTPRYLIKTRGQQVTLSCSPISGHRSVSWYQQTPGQGLQFLFEYFSETQRNKGNFPGRFSGRQFSNSRSEMNVSTLELGDSALYLCASSLVLAGSRPPETQYFGPGTRLLVL.